These T cell receptor beta chains were read from a single sample in a study of blood T cell repertoires in COVID-19. Sequencing used immunoSEQ multiplex PCR; TCRdb keeps in-frame clones, though not all of them. The table has over 100,000 clones, roughly 86% seen once. Sequencing was done on a sample of peripheral blood. These TCRs come from a woman in her 70s with COVID-19, enrolled during active disease. Each CDR3 is given with its conserved first and last residue.

CASSPGREKTQYF | TRBV5-4
CASSGTGAVGELFF | TRBV28
CASSTQLGGNTEAFF | TRBV7-6
CASSPPSGTGQTEKLFF | TRBV18
CASSVDRYNEKLFF | TRBV5-1
CASSVGMNTEAFF | TRBV7-7
CASSHIFGTASYEQYF | TRBV7-2
CASTLTRPTYNEQFF | TRBV27
CASSLQRGAHTYNEQFF | TRBV19
CAISESHRGRETQYF | TRBV10-3
CAWSVLGLRETGELFF | TRBV30
CASSLAGGSEKLFF | TRBV3-1/TRBV3-2
CASSLQSGTGVGEKLFF | TRBV7-9
CATSDPLVANEQFF | TRBV24-1
CASSRGLGTIQETQYF | TRBV5-1
CASNYNRGNTEAFF | TRBV27
CASSFTPVLAGNTIYF | TRBV5-1
CASSLRGSYNSPLHF | TRBV5-6
CSALQGRGTDTQYF | TRBV29-1
CASSSNRPPRNTIYF | TRBV28
CASRSGIRGEHGNEKLFF | TRBV5-1
CASSAWTGMSNQPQHF | TRBV11-3
CASSSYGTGREQYF | TRBV28
CASSMERGTQETQYF | TRBV5-1
CASSAQVSASVQFF | TRBV7-2
CASSYDTRNTEAFF | TRBV6-6
CASSIGGQPNYGYTF | TRBV19
CASILWRDRLLHSNQPQHF | TRBV19
CASSVGTASLYGYTF | TRBV6-4
CASSATSTGNEQYF | TRBV7-2